The sequence of this TCR beta chain was determined in a study of cytomegalovirus exposure and HLA in healthy donors. Findings and limits, study-wide: In vitro testing confirmed a few CMV-associated chains as specific for CMV antigens.

The PCR made use of 60 Vbeta and 13 Jbeta primers. Assay used: immunoSEQ multiplex PCR; TCRdb lists only in-frame clones, some missing. The sample has approximately 120,000 clones, around 74% seen once. The CDR3 is 15 amino acids. Germline assignment: CDR1 ENHRY and CDR2 SYGVKD. V was trimmed by 3 bases and J by 3 bases, leaving 15 bases between them. Concerning this clone: The target antigen is unknown.

Sequencing was carried out using PBMCs. The rearrangement joins TRBV10-3 to TRBJ2-7; no clear D. The TCR comes from a woman aged 45-65 years in good health and CMV-seropositive. DNA of the CDR3: TGTGCCATCAGTGACCCGTGCCAGAACCACTACGAGCAGTACTTC. This codes for CAISDPCQNHYEQYF.